This TCR beta chain was captured in a study of beta chain features in type 1 diabetes. This clone was seen ten or more times. The identical CDR3 is also encoded by other nucleotide sequences in the sample. Unmatched junction bases numbered 14, after V lost 3 bases and J lost 4 bases. CDR1 is GTSNPN, CDR2 SVGIG, per germline (reference sequence). The CDR3 extends over 18 amino acids. What was sequenced were expressed TCRB transcripts, since all of the isolated RNA had been reverse transcribed. Only in-frame clones appear in the TCRdb table, and some are missing; sequencing was by immunoSEQ multiplex PCR. The sample records about 220,000 clones, roughly 11% being singletons.

This chain joins TRBV30 and TRBJ2-5, with 13 bases lining up with TRBD2. This TCR came from a man between 18 and 29 years old in good health. The specimen was central memory CD4+ T cells from blood. As DNA, the CDR3 is TGTGCCTGGAGGAGGGGGCGGCGACTAGCGGGAGGTGGAGAGACCCAGTACTTC. Encoded protein: CAWRRGRRLAGGGETQYF. The full variable domain, with the rest looked up from reference TRBV30 and TRBJ2-5, is SQTIHQWPATLVQPVGSPLSLECTVEGTSNPNLYWYRQAAGRGLQLLFYSVGIGQISSEVPQNLSASRPQDRQFILSSKKLLLSDSGFYLCAWRRGRRLAGGGETQYFGPGTRLLVL.